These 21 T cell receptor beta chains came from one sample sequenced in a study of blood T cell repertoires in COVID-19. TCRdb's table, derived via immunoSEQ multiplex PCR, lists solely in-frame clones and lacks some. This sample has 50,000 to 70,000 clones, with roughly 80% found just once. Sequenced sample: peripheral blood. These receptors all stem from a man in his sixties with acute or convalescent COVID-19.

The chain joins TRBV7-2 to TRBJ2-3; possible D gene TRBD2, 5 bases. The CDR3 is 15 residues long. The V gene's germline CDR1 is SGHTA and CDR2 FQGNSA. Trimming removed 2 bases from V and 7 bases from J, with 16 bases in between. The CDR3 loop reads CASSLSPGDSNTQYF. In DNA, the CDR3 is TGTGCCAGCAGCTTATCCCCCGGGGATTCAAATACGCAGTATTTT.

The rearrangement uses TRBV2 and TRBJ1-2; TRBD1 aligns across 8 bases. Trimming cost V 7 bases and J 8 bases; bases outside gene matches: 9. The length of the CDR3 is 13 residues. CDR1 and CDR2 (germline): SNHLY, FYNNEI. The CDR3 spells CASNSRQGQGYTF. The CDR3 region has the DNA TGTGCCAGCAACAGTCGACAGGGGCAGGGCTACACCTTC.

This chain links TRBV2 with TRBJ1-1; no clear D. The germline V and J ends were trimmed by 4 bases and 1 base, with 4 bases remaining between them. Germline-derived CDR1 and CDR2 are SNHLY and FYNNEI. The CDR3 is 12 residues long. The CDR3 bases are TGTGCCAGCAGTGGACAGAACACTGAAGCTTTCTTT. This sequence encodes CASSGQNTEAFF.

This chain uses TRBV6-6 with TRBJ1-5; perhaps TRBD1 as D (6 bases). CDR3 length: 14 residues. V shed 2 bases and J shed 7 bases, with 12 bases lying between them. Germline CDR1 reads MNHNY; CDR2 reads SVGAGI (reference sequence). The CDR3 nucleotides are TGTGCCAGCAGTTACGGGGGGGCTGGGCAGCCCCAGCATTTT. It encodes CASSYGGAGQPQHF.

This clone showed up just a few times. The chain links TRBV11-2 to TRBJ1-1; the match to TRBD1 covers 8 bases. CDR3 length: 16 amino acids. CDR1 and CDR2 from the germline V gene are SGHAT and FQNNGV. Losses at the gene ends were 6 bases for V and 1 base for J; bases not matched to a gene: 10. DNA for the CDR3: TGTGCCAGCAGAGTCAGGGGGCTCGAGGGGAACACTGAAGCTTTCTTT. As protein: CASRVRGLEGNTEAFF. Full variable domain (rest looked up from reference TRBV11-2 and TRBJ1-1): EAGVAQSPRYKIIEKRQSVAFWCNPISGHATLYWYQQILGQGPKLLIQFQNNGVVDDSQLPKDRFSAERLKGVDSTLKIQPAKLEDSAVYLCASRVRGLEGNTEAFFGQGTRLTVV.

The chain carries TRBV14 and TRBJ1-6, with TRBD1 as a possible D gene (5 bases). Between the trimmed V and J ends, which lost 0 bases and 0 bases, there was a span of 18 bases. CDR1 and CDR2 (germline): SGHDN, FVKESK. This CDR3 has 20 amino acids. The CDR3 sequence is CASSQDLVRRGFSYNSPLHF. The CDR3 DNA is TGTGCCAGCAGCCAAGACTTGGTCCGGCGGGGGTTCTCCTATAATTCACCCCTCCACTTT.

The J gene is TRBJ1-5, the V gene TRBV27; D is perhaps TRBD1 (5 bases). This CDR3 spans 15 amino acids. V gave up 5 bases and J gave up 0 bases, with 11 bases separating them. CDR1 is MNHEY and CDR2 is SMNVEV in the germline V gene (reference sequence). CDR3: CASSPTAYSNQPQHF. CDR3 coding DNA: TGTGCCAGCAGTCCGACAGCTTATAGCAATCAGCCCCAGCATTTT.

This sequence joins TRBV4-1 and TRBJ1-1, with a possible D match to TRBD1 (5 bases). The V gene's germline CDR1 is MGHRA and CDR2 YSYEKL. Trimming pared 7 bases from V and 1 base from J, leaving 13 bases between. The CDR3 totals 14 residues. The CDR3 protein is CASNPGFTNTEAFF. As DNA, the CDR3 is TGCGCCAGCAACCCAGGGTTCACGAACACTGAAGCTTTCTTT.

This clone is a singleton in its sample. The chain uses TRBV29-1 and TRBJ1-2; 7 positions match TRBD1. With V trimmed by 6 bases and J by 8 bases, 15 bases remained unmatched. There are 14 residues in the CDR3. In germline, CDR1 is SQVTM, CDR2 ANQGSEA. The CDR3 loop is CSVDADRYFLGYTF. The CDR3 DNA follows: TGCAGCGTCGACGCGGACAGGTACTTCTTGGGCTACACCTTC.

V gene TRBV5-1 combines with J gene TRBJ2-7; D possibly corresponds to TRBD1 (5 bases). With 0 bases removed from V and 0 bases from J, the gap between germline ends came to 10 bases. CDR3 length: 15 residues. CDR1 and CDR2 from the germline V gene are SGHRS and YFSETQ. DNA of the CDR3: TGCGCCAGCAGCTTGGTTGGACAAGCCTCCTACGAGCAGTACTTC. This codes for CASSLVGQASYEQYF.

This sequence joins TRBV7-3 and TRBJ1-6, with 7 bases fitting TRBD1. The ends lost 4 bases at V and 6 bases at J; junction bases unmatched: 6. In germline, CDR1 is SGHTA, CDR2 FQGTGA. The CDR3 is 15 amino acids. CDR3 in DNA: TGTGCCAGCAGCTCCGGGGACAGACGTAATTCACCCCTCCACTTT. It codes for CASSSGDRRNSPLHF.

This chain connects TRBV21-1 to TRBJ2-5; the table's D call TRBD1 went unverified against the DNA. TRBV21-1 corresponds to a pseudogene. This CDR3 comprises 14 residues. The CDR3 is CASSSGQTQETQYF. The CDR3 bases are TGTGCCAGCAGCTCCGGACAGACCCAAGAGACCCAGTACTTC.

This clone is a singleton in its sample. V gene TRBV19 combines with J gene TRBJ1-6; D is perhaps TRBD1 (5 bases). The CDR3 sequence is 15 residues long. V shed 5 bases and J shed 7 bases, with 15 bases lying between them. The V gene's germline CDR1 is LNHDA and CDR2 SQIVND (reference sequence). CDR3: CASSFLGTGNSPLHF. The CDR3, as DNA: TGTGCCAGTAGTTTCTTAGGGACTGGGAATTCACCCCTCCACTTT.

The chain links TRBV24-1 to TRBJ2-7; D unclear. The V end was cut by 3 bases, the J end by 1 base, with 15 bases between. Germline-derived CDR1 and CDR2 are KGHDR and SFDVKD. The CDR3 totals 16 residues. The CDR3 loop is CATSDPSAASSYEQYF. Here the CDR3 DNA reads TGTGCCACCAGTGATCCCTCAGCAGCGAGTTCCTACGAGCAGTACTTC.

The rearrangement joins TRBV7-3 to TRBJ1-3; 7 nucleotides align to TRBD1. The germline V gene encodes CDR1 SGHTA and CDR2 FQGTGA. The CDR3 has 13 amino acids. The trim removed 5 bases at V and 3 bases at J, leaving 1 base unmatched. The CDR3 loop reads CASSDRVGNTIYF. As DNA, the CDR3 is TGTGCCAGCAGCGACAGGGTTGGAAACACCATATATTTT.

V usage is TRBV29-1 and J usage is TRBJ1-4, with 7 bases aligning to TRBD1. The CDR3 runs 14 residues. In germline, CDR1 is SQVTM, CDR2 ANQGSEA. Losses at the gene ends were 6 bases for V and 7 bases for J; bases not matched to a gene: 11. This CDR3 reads CSVGKGGGSEKLFF. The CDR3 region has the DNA TGCAGCGTGGGAAAAGGGGGCGGAAGTGAAAAACTGTTTTTT.

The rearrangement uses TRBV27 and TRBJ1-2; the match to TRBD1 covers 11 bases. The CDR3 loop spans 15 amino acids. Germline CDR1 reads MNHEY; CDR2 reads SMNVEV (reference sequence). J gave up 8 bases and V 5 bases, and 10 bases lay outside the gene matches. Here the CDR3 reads CASSPGGQGARGYTF. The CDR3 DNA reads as TGTGCCAGCAGTCCGGGAGGACAGGGGGCCAGAGGCTACACCTTC.

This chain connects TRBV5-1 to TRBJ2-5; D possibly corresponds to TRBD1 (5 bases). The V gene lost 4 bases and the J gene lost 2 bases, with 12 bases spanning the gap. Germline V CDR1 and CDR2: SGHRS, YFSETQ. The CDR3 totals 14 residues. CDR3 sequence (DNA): TGCGCCAGCAGCCCTAGACAGATACAAGAGACCCAGTACTTC. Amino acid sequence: CASSPRQIQETQYF.

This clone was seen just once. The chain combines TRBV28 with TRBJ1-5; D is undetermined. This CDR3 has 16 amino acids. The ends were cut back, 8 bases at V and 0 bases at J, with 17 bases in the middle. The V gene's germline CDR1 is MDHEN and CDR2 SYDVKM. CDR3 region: CASSLAGFYSNQPQHF. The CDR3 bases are TGTGCCAGCTCATTAGCGGGGTTTTATAGCAATCAGCCCCAGCATTTT. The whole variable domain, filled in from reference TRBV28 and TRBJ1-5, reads DVKVTQSSRYLVKRTGEKVFLECVQDMDHENMFWYRQDPGLGLRLIYFSYDVKMKEKGDIPEGYSVSREKKERFSLILESASTNQTSMYLCASSLAGFYSNQPQHFGDGTRLSIL.

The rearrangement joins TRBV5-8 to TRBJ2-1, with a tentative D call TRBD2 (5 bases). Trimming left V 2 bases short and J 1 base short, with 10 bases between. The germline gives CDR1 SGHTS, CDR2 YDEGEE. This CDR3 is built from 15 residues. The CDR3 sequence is CASSLGLYSYNEQFF. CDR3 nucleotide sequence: TGTGCCAGCAGCTTAGGACTCTATTCCTACAATGAGCAGTTCTTC.

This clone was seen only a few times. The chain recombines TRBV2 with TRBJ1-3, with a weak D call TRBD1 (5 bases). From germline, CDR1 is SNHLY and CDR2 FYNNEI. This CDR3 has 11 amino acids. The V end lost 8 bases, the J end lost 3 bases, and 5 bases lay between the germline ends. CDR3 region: CASQGGNTIYF. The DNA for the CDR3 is TGTGCCAGCCAGGGTGGAAACACCATATATTTT.